The 15 T cell receptor beta chains reported below all come from one sample, sequenced in a study of cytomegalovirus exposure and HLA in healthy donors. PCR employed 60 Vbeta and 13 Jbeta primers. Data came from immunoSEQ multiplex PCR; TCRdb stores just in-frame clones and leaves some out. In the table there are tens of thousands of clones, around four fifths of which are singletons. What was sequenced was PBMCs. All receptors derive from a man aged 50-59 years in good health and CMV-seronegative.

This clone turned up a few times. The CDR3 DNA is TGTGCCAGTAGTCCCTTGGCCGGGGATGGCTACACCTTC. Amino acids: CASSPLAGDGYTF. V is TRBV19 and J is TRBJ1-2; D gene uncertain. The CDR3 contains 13 residues. Germline loops: CDR1 LNHDA, CDR2 SQIVND (reference sequence). V was shortened by 5 bases and J by 6 bases, with 13 bases between the two germline ends.

V and J are TRBV11-2 and TRBJ1-1; possible D gene TRBD1, 6 bases. CDR3 length equals 15 residues. V shed 5 bases and J shed 0 bases, with 13 bases lying between them. Germline V gene data show CDR1 as SGHAT and CDR2 as FQNNGV. In DNA form, the CDR3 reads TGTGCCAGCAGCCCCCGAGGGGGACTGAACACTGAAGCTTTCTTT. Protein: CASSPRGGLNTEAFF.

The chain employs TRBV5-1 and TRBJ2-3; D may be TRBD2 (6 bases). Trimming took 3 bases from V and 5 from J, leaving 19 bases between them. Germline assignment: CDR1 SGHRS and CDR2 YFSETQ. The CDR3 contains 16 residues. In DNA, the CDR3 is TGCGCCAGCAGCTCCCCTCCCGGGACTGGAGGAGATACGCAGTATTTT. Protein sequence: CASSSPPGTGGDTQYF.

CDR3 coding DNA: TGTGCTAGTGGTTTACAGGGGGGCACCGGGGAGCTGTTTTTT. Its translation is CASGLQGGTGELFF. The chain is built from TRBV12-5 and TRBJ2-2, with 8 nucleotides matching TRBD1. V was clipped by 3 bases and J by 4 bases; unmatched bases: 1. The CDR3 consists of 14 residues. The germline CDR1 and CDR2 sequences are LGHNT and FRNRAP.

The J gene is TRBJ2-3, the V gene TRBV6-1, with 9 bases matching TRBD2. V gave up 5 bases and J gave up 4 bases; unmatched junction bases: 7. In germline, CDR1 is MNHNS, CDR2 SASEGT. This CDR3 is built from 15 residues. The CDR3 region is CASSSAGGLPDTQYF. CDR3 coding DNA: TGTGCCAGCAGTAGTGCGGGGGGGCTCCCAGATACGCAGTATTTT.

This chain uses TRBV18 with TRBJ1-2, with 7 bases identical to TRBD1. CDR1 is KGHSH and CDR2 is LQKENI in the germline V gene. The CDR3 is 18 amino acids. V shed 3 bases, J shed 5 bases, and the junction held 18 bases outside the gene matches. DNA for the CDR3: TGTGCCAGCTCACCCGGATCGCGACAGGGATCACGCTTATATGGCTACACCTTC. It specifies CASSPGSRQGSRLYGYTF.

The V and J genes are TRBV2 and TRBJ2-3, with a tentative D call TRBD2 (6 bases). The V gene's germline CDR1 is SNHLY and CDR2 FYNNEI. Deletions cut 5 bases from V and 1 base from J, with 10 bases between. The length of the CDR3 is 14 residues. The chain's CDR3 is CASSPWGGTDTQYF. DNA for the CDR3: TGTGCCAGCAGTCCCTGGGGGGGCACAGATACGCAGTATTTT.

J is TRBJ2-3 and V is TRBV19; TRBD2 aligns across 13 bases. This CDR3 region has 17 residues. V trimming: 3 bases; J trimming: 4 bases; junction bases outside the gene matches: 7. Germline CDR1 LNHDA, CDR2 SQIVND (reference sequence). CDR3 bases: TGTGCCAGTAGTATTAATCCGGGACTAGCGGGGTCAGATACGCAGTATTTT. Protein product: CASSINPGLAGSDTQYF. The full variable domain, completed using reference TRBV19 and TRBJ2-3, is DGGITQSPKYLFRKEGQNVTLSCEQNLNHDAMYWYRQDPGQGLRLIYYSQIVNDFQKGDIAEGYSVSREKKESFPLTVTSAQKNPTAFYLCASSINPGLAGSDTQYFGPGTRLTVL.

CDR3 in amino acids: CASSPQGHEQFF. The CDR3 DNA reads TGTGCCAGCAGTCCCCAGGGGCATGAGCAGTTCTTC. J is TRBJ2-1 and V is TRBV27; perhaps TRBD1 as D (6 bases). V lost 5 bases and J lost 8, with 10 bases in between. From germline, CDR1 is MNHEY and CDR2 SMNVEV (reference sequence). The CDR3 is 12 residues long.

This clone was observed a few times. J is TRBJ1-4 and V is TRBV6-5; TRBD1 is a possible D gene (6 bases). V gave up 0 bases and J gave up 5 bases, with 10 bases separating them. CDR1 and CDR2 from the germline V gene are MNHEY and SVGAGI. The CDR3 sequence is 15 residues long. CDR3 amino acids: CASSYSGTRNEKLFF. CDR3 coding DNA: TGTGCCAGCAGTTACTCCGGGACAAGAAATGAAAAACTGTTTTTT.

The chain uses TRBV6-6 and TRBJ2-5; the D gene is possibly TRBD1 (5 bases). Trimming shortened V by 5 bases and J by 0 bases, and 16 bases separated the two germline ends. Germline lookup yields CDR1 MNHNY and CDR2 SVGAGI (reference sequence). This CDR3 region has 16 residues. In nucleotides, the CDR3 is TGTGCCAGCAGTACTCAGGGATTCCAGTACCAAGAGACCCAGTACTTC. This gives the protein CASSTQGFQYQETQYF.

The V and J genes are TRBV7-6 and TRBJ1-1; 8 positions match TRBD1. Germline V gene sequence: CDR1 SGHVS, CDR2 FNYEAQ. V lost 4 bases and J lost 4; bases outside the gene matches: 11. The CDR3 totals 16 residues. CDR3 coding DNA: TGTGCCAGCAGCTCCCGTCTAAGGACAGGGAGCACTGAAGCTTTCTTT. Translation: CASSSRLRTGSTEAFF.

The chain couples TRBV5-1 to TRBJ1-1; possibly TRBD1 for D (5 bases). The length of the CDR3 is 14 residues. CDR1 is SGHRS and CDR2 is YFSETQ in the germline V gene. V dropped 3 bases and J dropped 3 bases, with 12 bases sitting between them. The CDR3 reads CASSSGGGYTEAFF. CDR3 sequence (DNA): TGCGCCAGCAGCTCGGGGGGGGGTTACACTGAAGCTTTCTTT.

The V and J genes are TRBV10-3 and TRBJ1-2; D gene unclear. The CDR3 covers 13 residues. CDR1 is ENHRY, CDR2 SYGVKD, per germline. V dropped 5 bases and J dropped 1 base, with 8 bases sitting between them. The CDR3 reads CAISISLNYGYTF. Written as DNA, the CDR3 is TGTGCCATCAGTATTTCCCTTAACTATGGCTACACCTTC.

J is TRBJ2-2 and V is TRBV19, with 7 bases fitting TRBD2. The germline V gene has CDR1 LNHDA and CDR2 SQIVND (reference sequence). After removal of 6 bases from V and 5 bases from J, the junction contained 9 bases not matched to a gene. The CDR3 is 15 amino acids. CDR3 coding DNA: TGTGCCAGTAGGCCAGCGGGGTCGGGGACCGGGGAGCTGTTTTTT. Protein product: CASRPAGSGTGELFF.